The clone carrying this T cell receptor (beta chain) has just one count. Its antigen is currently unknown. Terminally differentiated effector memory CD45RA+ cells were left out of the naive CD8 fraction, which was CD45RO-negative and positively selected for CCR7. These data are taken from a study of shared clonotypes between healthy human individuals. Regarding the study as a whole: Only blood underwent sampling, and tissue repertoires likely differ.

Profiling relied on immunoSEQ multiplex PCR, and the TCRdb table lists in-frame clones only, not all of them. Among approximately 2,000,000 clones, just over 90% were seen once, and the ten largest hold about 1.6%. The sequenced material came from naive CD8+ T cells from PBMCs. This sequence originates from a young man in good health. Some clones in this sample may be carry-over from other donors' samples.

The CDR3 coding sequence is TGTGCCAGCAGCTTTAGCGGGGATTCCTACGAGCAGTACTTC. Its protein is CASSFSGDSYEQYF. J is TRBJ2-7 and V is TRBV7-9, with 8 positions matching TRBD2. From germline, CDR1 is SEHNR and CDR2 FQNEAQ (reference sequence). V was clipped by 3 bases and J by 1 base; unmatched bases: 2. The CDR3 has 14 amino acids.